Below, 4 T cell receptor beta chains from the same sample are listed, as sequenced in a study of early T cells in non-severe SARS-CoV-2 infection. MiXCR was run by TCRdb on the 5' RACE reads, yielding one entry per CDR3 protein. The sample has more than 50,000 distinct CDR3 sequences; 10% to 15% are singletons. Sequenced: whole blood. The origin of the receptors is an adult who was a healthcare worker with PCR-confirmed SARS-CoV-2 infection or an uninfected control (not recorded which).

CDR3 loop: CASSQASGIFSRYNEQFF. DNA for the CDR3: TGTGCCAGCAGCCAAGCTAGCGGGATATTCAGTAGGTACAATGAGCAGTTCTTC. The chain links TRBV14 to TRBJ2-1; TRBD2 agrees at 9 bases. With 1 base clipped from V and 4 bases from J, the junction kept 11 bases outside the gene matches. The CDR3 sequence is 18 residues long. Germline V lookup: CDR1 SGHDN, CDR2 FVKESK.

This clonotype was recorded a few times. The chain is built from TRBV7-2 and TRBJ2-5, with TRBD1 matching over 10 bases. The CDR3 spans 17 residues. The germline gives CDR1 SGHTA, CDR2 FQGNSA. With V trimmed by 4 bases and J by 1 base, 9 bases remained unmatched. CDR3: CASSSGTGAGVQETQYF. In DNA, the CDR3 is TGTGCCAGCAGCTCCGGGACAGGGGCAGGGGTCCAAGAGACCCAGTACTTC.

This clonotype was picked up many times. The chain recombines TRBV5-1 with TRBJ1-3, with a tentative D call TRBD1 (6 bases). The ends were cut back, 1 base at V and 2 bases at J, with 10 bases in the middle. This CDR3 is 15 amino acids long. Germline CDR1 and CDR2: SGHRS and YFSETQ. The CDR3 DNA follows: TGCGCCAGCAGCTTGACGGGGGCGACTGGAAACACCATATATTTT. This sequence encodes CASSLTGATGNTIYF.

In its sample, this clonotype was seen a few times. The chain recombines TRBV7-8 with TRBJ2-7, with D perhaps TRBD1 (6 bases). CDR3 length: 14 residues. The V gene's germline CDR1 is SGHVS and CDR2 FQNEAQ. The V gene lost 5 bases and the J gene lost 5 bases, with 16 bases spanning the gap. CDR3 coding DNA: TGTGCCAGCAGCATTAGAACAGGGTCCAACGAGCAGTACTTC. As protein: CASSIRTGSNEQYF. Supplemented by reference TRBV7-8 and TRBJ2-7, the full variable domain reads GAGVSQSPRYKVAKRGQDVALRCDPISGHVSLFWYQQALGQGPEFLTYFQNEAQLDKSGLPSDRFFAERPEGSVSTLKIQRTQQEDSAVYLCASSIRTGSNEQYFGPGTRLTVT.